The 26 T cell receptor beta chains below all came from one sample that was sequenced in a study of glioma-infiltrating T cells after dendritic cell vaccination. Method: immunoSEQ multiplex PCR; TCRdb's copy keeps in-frame clones and lacks some. The sample has more than 95,000 clones; roughly 90% are singletons. Time point in this sample: after dendritic cell vaccination, including at tumor progression/relapse. Sequenced here: blood, sampled after dendritic cell vaccination. Receptors were obtained from a human donor with glioblastoma.

The V and J genes are TRBV11-2 and TRBJ2-1, with TRBD2 matching 12 bases. Germline V gene data show CDR1 as SGHAT and CDR2 as FQNNGV. Losses at the gene ends were 8 bases for V and 2 bases for J; bases not matched to a gene: 7. This CDR3 spans 16 amino acids. CDR3 bases: TGTGCCAGCCGACCCCCTAGCGGGAGGGCCTACAATGAGCAGTTCTTC. Translated: CASRPPSGRAYNEQFF.

In its sample, this clone was seen a few times. V usage is TRBV9 and J usage is TRBJ1-5; D may be TRBD1 (6 bases). The CDR3 sequence is 14 residues long. V was shortened by 3 bases and J by 3 bases, with 10 bases between the two germline ends. Germline V gene data show CDR1 as SGDLS and CDR2 as YYNGEE. CDR3 residues: CASSGGQINQPQHF. The CDR3 nucleotides read TGTGCCAGCAGCGGAGGACAGATCAATCAGCCCCAGCATTTT.

V gene TRBV5-1 combines with J gene TRBJ2-3, with D possibly TRBD1 on 6 matching bases. With 0 bases removed from V and 11 bases from J, the gap between germline ends came to 10 bases. Per the germline V gene, CDR1 is SGHRS and CDR2 is YFSETQ. CDR3 length: 12 amino acids. The CDR3 DNA is TGCGCCAGCAGCTTGGGGCAGGGGAAGCAGTATTTT. Amino acid sequence: CASSLGQGKQYF.

V usage is TRBV6-6 and J usage is TRBJ2-2; 8 bases are a match to TRBD2. The J segment lost 6 bases and the V segment lost 0 bases, leaving 6 bases of the junction unmatched. The CDR3 sequence is 16 residues long. Germline CDR1 MNHNY, CDR2 SVGAGI (reference sequence). The DNA of the CDR3 is TGTGCCAGCAGTTACTCCGCTAGCGGGTTCCCCGGGGAGCTGTTTTTT. Translating gives CASSYSASGFPGELFF.

Note on this clone: A read error may account for a junction end that differs from germline. The chain carries TRBV4-2 and TRBJ1-1; D unclear. This CDR3 has 12 amino acids. CDR1 is LGHNA, CDR2 YNFKEQ, per germline. This chain's CDR3 is CASSQAYTEAFF. CDR3 sequence (DNA): TGTGCCAGCAGCCAAGCTTACACGGAAGCTTTCTTT.

The chain links TRBV7-9 to TRBJ1-5, with a weak D call TRBD1 (5 bases). The germline V gene encodes CDR1 SEHNR and CDR2 FQNEAQ (reference sequence). Deletions cut 0 bases from V and 7 bases from J, with 13 bases between. The CDR3 loop spans 15 amino acids. This chain's CDR3 is CASSLASGGGQPQHF. The CDR3 nucleotides read TGTGCCAGCAGCTTAGCCAGTGGCGGGGGACAGCCCCAGCATTTT.

The chain has TRBV5-1 and TRBJ2-5; 10 nucleotides line up with TRBD2. Trimming took 3 bases from V and 5 from J; bases not matched to a gene: 7. The CDR3 runs 15 residues. From germline, CDR1 is SGHRS and CDR2 YFSETQ. For the CDR3, the DNA is TGCGCCAGCAGCTGGGGGACTAGCGCTATTGAGACCCAGTACTTC. This encodes CASSWGTSAIETQYF.

In its sample, this clone was seen once. V gene TRBV5-1 combines with J gene TRBJ2-1, with 9 bases aligning to TRBD1. The length of the CDR3 is 15 residues. Trimming cost V 0 bases and J 4 bases; bases outside gene matches: 2. Germline V gene data show CDR1 as SGHRS and CDR2 as YFSETQ. CDR3 nucleotides: TGCGCCAGCAGCTTGGAGGGACAGGGATACAATGAGCAGTTCTTC. This encodes CASSLEGQGYNEQFF.

The chain's CDR3 is CASSISGRGVGNTIYF. The CDR3 DNA reads TGTGCCAGCAGTATTAGTGGCAGGGGGGTAGGAAACACCATATATTTT. This rearrangement joins TRBV9 to TRBJ1-3; 7 positions agree with TRBD1. Germline lookup yields CDR1 SGDLS and CDR2 YYNGEE. V lost 5 bases and J lost 4; bases outside the gene matches: 12. The CDR3 has 16 amino acids.

The genes are TRBV27 and TRBJ2-2; possibly TRBD1 for D (5 bases). CDR1 is MNHEY, CDR2 SMNVEV, per germline (reference sequence). The V end lost 8 bases, the J end lost 1 base, and 8 bases lay between the germline ends. CDR3 size: 13 residues. CDR3 DNA sequence: TGTGCCAGCCGACAGATGAACACCGGGGAGCTGTTTTTT. Translating it yields CASRQMNTGELFF.

J is TRBJ1-3 and V is TRBV16; 7 bases match TRBD1. The germline CDR1 and CDR2 sequences are KGHSY and FQNENV. The length of the CDR3 is 14 residues. V trimming: 4 bases; J trimming: 1 base; junction bases outside the gene matches: 1. The CDR3 DNA is TGTGCCAGCAGCCTACAGGGGTCTGGAAACACCATATATTTT. This translates into CASSLQGSGNTIYF.

The gene calls are TRBV19 and TRBJ2-7; 9 bases are shared with TRBD1. Trimming removed 3 bases from V and 4 bases from J; junction bases left unmatched: 10. CDR3 size: 16 residues. Germline V gene sequence: CDR1 LNHDA, CDR2 SQIVND (reference sequence). DNA of the CDR3: TGTGCCAGTAGTATCGGGACAGGGACCTCTTTGTACGAGCAGTACTTC. Amino acid sequence: CASSIGTGTSLYEQYF.

J is TRBJ2-3 and V is TRBV5-4; possibly TRBD2 for D (5 bases). Germline CDR1 and CDR2: SGHNT and YYREEE (reference sequence). V lost 4 bases and J 2 bases, leaving 17 bases between the germline ends. CDR3 length equals 16 residues. CDR3 DNA sequence: TGTGCCAGCAGCCCGGCGGGCCGGGTATACACAGATACGCAGTATTTT. Its translation: CASSPAGRVYTDTQYF.

The J gene is TRBJ2-6, the V gene TRBV6-1; D unclear. CDR1 MNHNS and CDR2 SASEGT come from the germline V gene. The CDR3 sequence is 14 residues long. V was shortened by 7 bases and J by 0 bases, with 7 bases between the two germline ends. The CDR3 DNA follows: TGTGCCAGCAATTGGGCCTCTGGGGCCAACGTCCTGACTTTC. Its protein is CASNWASGANVLTF.

The chain combines TRBV18 with TRBJ2-7; 10 bases line up with TRBD1. With V trimmed by 0 bases and J by 5 bases, 1 base remained unmatched. Germline lookup yields CDR1 KGHSH and CDR2 LQKENI. The CDR3 is 14 amino acids. The CDR3 DNA reads TGTGCCAGCTCACCACCGGGACAGGGGCACGAGCAGTACTTC. Protein product: CASSPPGQGHEQYF.

The V and J genes are TRBV11-2 and TRBJ2-5, with 7 bases aligning to TRBD2. This CDR3 contains 18 residues. Germline V gene lookup returns CDR1 SGHAT and CDR2 FQNNGV. V gave up 2 bases and J gave up 3 bases; unmatched junction bases: 15. The CDR3 DNA reads TGTGCCAGCAGCTTAACCCCGGGTGGGGCGGGGGAAAAAGAGACCCAGTACTTC. Its protein is CASSLTPGGAGEKETQYF.

V usage is TRBV13 and J usage is TRBJ2-7, with D possibly being TRBD1 (6 bases). Per germline, CDR1 PRHDT and CDR2 FYEKMQ (reference sequence). With 3 bases removed from V and 4 bases from J, the gap between germline ends came to 10 bases. This CDR3 is 13 amino acids long. The DNA for the CDR3 is TGTGCCAGCAGCTTTTACAGGGAGTACGAGCAGTACTTC. Protein sequence: CASSFYREYEQYF.

This clone has more than one count but fewer than ten. The V call is TRBV30, the J call TRBJ2-6; no definite D call. Trimming shortened V by 7 bases and J by 0 bases, and 13 bases separated the two germline ends. CDR3 length: 15 amino acids. CDR1 and CDR2 from the germline V gene are GTSNPN and SVGIG (reference sequence). The CDR3 spells CAFLRGTSGANVLTF. CDR3 nucleotide sequence: TGTGCCTTCCTAAGAGGAACCTCTGGGGCCAACGTCCTGACTTTC.

V and J are TRBV9 and TRBJ2-5, with 7 bases fitting TRBD2. The CDR3 is 17 residues long. CDR1 SGDLS and CDR2 YYNGEE come from the germline V gene. With 1 base clipped from V and 2 bases from J, the junction kept 11 bases outside the gene matches. CDR3: CASSVLTPGLPQETQYF. The DNA for the CDR3 is TGTGCCAGCAGCGTACTCACCCCGGGACTACCACAAGAGACCCAGTACTTC.

The chain links TRBV10-2 to TRBJ1-4, with D unclear. V lost 2 bases and J 8 bases, leaving 15 bases between the germline ends. The V gene's germline CDR1 is WSHSY and CDR2 SAAADI. The CDR3 has 15 residues. CDR3 DNA: TGCGCCAGCAGTGAGGGGTCGGTTCGAGGAGAAAAACTGTTTTTT. It specifies CASSEGSVRGEKLFF.

The chain joins TRBV4-1 to TRBJ2-1; 11 bases fit TRBD2. Looked up from germline, CDR1 is MGHRA and CDR2 is YSYEKL. Trimming at V came to 1 base and at J to 9 bases, leaving 8 bases not matched to a gene. This CDR3 is built from 16 residues. The CDR3 spells CASSQGPGLAAPEQFF. In nucleotides, the CDR3 is TGCGCCAGCAGCCAAGGACCGGGACTAGCGGCGCCTGAGCAGTTCTTC.

CDR3 sequence: CASSLGQGPLHF. Written as DNA, the CDR3 is TGTGCCAGCAGCCTCGGACAGGGACCCCTCCACTTT. This chain connects TRBV7-6 to TRBJ1-6, with 8 bases matching TRBD1. CDR3 length equals 12 residues. The V segment lost 5 bases and the J segment 12 bases; nucleotides outside the gene matches: 3. CDR1 is SGHVS and CDR2 is FNYEAQ in the germline V gene. Filled out from reference TRBV7-6 and TRBJ1-6, the complete variable domain reads GAGVSQSPRYKVTKRGQDVALRCDPISGHVSLYWYRQALGQGPEFLTYFNYEAQQDKSGLPNDRFSAERPEGSISTLTIQRTEQRDSAMYRCASSLGQGPLHFGNGTRLTVT.

This chain uses TRBV6-1 with TRBJ2-7; 7 bases are a match to TRBD1. The germline V gene has CDR1 MNHNS and CDR2 SASEGT. V shed 6 bases, J shed 4 bases, and the junction held 9 bases outside the gene matches. This CDR3 spans 14 amino acids. The CDR3 protein is CASSLTTGLYEQYF. The CDR3 DNA follows: TGTGCCAGCAGCCTTACGACAGGGTTGTACGAGCAGTACTTC.

The V and J genes are TRBV5-1 and TRBJ2-7; 12 bases are a match to TRBD1. Losses at the gene ends were 0 bases for V and 4 bases for J; bases not matched to a gene: 8. This CDR3 has 17 residues. Germline-derived CDR1 and CDR2 are SGHRS and YFSETQ. Written as DNA, the CDR3 is TGCGCCAGCAGCTTGGGAGGGACAGGGGGCCCAGGGTACGAGCAGTACTTC. Protein sequence: CASSLGGTGGPGYEQYF.

V is TRBV5-1 and J is TRBJ2-3; 14 bases line up with TRBD2. With 4 bases clipped from V and 5 bases from J, the junction kept 6 bases outside the gene matches. The CDR3 consists of 16 residues. The germline gives CDR1 SGHRS, CDR2 YFSETQ. The CDR3 protein is CASSVGLAGAGDTQYF. CDR3 DNA sequence: TGCGCCAGCAGCGTGGGACTAGCGGGAGCTGGAGATACGCAGTATTTT.

The chain joins TRBV5-1 to TRBJ2-1, with 10 bases identical to TRBD2. This CDR3 has 16 residues. V trimming: 5 bases; J trimming: 5 bases; junction bases outside the gene matches: 10. CDR1 and CDR2 from the germline V gene are SGHRS and YFSETQ. CDR3 nucleotide sequence: TGCGCCAGCAGGGGAGCTAGCGGGGGTGTGGACAATGAGCAGTTCTTC. It is translated as CASRGASGGVDNEQFF.